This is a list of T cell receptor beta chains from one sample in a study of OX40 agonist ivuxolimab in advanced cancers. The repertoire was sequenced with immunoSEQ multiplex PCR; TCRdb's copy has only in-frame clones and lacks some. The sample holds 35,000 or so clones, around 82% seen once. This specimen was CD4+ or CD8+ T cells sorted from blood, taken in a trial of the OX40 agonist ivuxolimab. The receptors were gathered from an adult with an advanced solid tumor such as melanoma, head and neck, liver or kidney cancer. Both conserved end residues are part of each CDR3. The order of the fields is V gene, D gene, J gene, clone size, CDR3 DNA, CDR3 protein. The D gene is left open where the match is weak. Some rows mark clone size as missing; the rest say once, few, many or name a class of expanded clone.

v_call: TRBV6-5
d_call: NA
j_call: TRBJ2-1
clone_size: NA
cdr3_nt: TGTGCCAGCAGCCTACAGGGGGGGGTCGGGGTTGAGCAGTTCTTC
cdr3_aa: CASSLQGGVGVEQFF

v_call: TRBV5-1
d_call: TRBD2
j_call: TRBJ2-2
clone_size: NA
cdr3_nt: TGCGCCAGCAAGGGACTAGCGGGCACCGGGGAGCTGTTTTTT
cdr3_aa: CASKGLAGTGELFF

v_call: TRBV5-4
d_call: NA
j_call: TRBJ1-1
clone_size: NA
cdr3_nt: TGTGCCAGCAGCCCCGATTGGGGGAGAACTGAAGCTTTCTTT
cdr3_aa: CASSPDWGRTEAFF

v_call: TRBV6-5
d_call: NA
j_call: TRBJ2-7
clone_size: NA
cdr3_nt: TGTGCCAGCACCGGCGGCCCCGGGGAAATCTACGAGCAGTACTTC
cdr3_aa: CASTGGPGEIYEQYF

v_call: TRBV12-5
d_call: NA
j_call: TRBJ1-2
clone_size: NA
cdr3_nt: TGTGCTAGTGGTTCCGCCGCAGGGATAGATGGCTACACCTTC
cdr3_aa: CASGSAAGIDGYTF

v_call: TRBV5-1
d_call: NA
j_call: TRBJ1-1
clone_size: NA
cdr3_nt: TGCGCCAGCAGCGCCAACGGGGACACTGAAGCTTTCTTT
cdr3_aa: CASSANGDTEAFF

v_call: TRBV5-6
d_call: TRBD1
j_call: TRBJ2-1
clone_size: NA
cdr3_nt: TGTGCCAGCAGCTTACGTGGACAGGTAGGCAATGAGCAGTTCTTC
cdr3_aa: CASSLRGQVGNEQFF

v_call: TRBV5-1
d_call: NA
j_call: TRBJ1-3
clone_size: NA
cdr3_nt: TGCGCCAGCAGCTTGGAGGGCTCTGGAAACACCATATATTTT
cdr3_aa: CASSLEGSGNTIYF

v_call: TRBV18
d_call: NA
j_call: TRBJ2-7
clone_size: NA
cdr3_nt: TGTGCCAGCTCACCAGTCTCGACGTGGGACATAGGTGGCTACGAGCAGTACTTC
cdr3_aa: CASSPVSTWDIGGYEQYF

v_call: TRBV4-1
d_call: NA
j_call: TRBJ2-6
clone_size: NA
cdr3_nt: TGCGCCAGCAGCCCCATCTCTGGGGCCAACGTCCTGACTTTC
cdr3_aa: CASSPISGANVLTF

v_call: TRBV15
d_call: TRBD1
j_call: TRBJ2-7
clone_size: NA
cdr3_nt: TGTGCCACCAGCAGGGACAGGTTCTCCTACGAGCAGTACTTC
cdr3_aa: CATSRDRFSYEQYF

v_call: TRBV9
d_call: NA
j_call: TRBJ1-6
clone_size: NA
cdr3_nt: TGTGCCAGCAGCGTAGCTGGGTCACCCCTCCACTTT
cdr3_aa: CASSVAGSPLHF

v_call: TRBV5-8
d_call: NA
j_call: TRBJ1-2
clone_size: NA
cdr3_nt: TGTGCCAGCAGCCTTCTTAACTCCTATGGCTACACCTTC
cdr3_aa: CASSLLNSYGYTF

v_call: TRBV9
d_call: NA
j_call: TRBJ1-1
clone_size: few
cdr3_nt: TGTGCCAGCAGCGTAGGTGGCACTGAAGCTTTCTTT
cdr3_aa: CASSVGGTEAFF

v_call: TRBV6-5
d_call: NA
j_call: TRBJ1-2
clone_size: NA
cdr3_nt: TGTGCCAGCAGACAACAGGGCGGTTCCTATGGCTACACCTTC
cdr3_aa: CASRQQGGSYGYTF

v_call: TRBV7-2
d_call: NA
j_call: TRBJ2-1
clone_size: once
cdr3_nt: TGTGCCAGCAGCTTAGTGTACGGACTTAGCTCCTACAATGAGCAGTTCTTC
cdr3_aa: CASSLVYGLSSYNEQFF

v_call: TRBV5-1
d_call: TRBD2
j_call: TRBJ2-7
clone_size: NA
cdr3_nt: TGCGCCAGCAGCCTGTGGACTAGCAGAATTTACGAGCAGTACTTC
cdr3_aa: CASSLWTSRIYEQYF

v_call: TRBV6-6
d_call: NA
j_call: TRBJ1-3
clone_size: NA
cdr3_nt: TGTGCCAGCAGTTTGGGAAACACCATATATTTT
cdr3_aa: CASSLGNTIYF

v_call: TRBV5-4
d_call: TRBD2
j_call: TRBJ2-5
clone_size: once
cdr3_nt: TGTGCCAGCAGCTTGGATATGGCTAGCGGAAGGAATGCGTACTTC
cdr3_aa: CASSLDMASGRNAYF

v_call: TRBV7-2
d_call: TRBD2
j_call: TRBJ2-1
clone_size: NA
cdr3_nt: TGTGCCAGCAGACTAGCGGGGGGTATGAATGAGCAGTTCTTC
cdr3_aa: CASRLAGGMNEQFF

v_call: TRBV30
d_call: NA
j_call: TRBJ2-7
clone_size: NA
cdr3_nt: TGTGCCTGGAGTGCCTCCTACGAGCAGTACTTC
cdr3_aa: CAWSASYEQYF

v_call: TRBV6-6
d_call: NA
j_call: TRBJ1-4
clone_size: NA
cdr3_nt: TGTGCCAGCAGTTACGCGGGGTCAACTAATGAAAAACTGTTTTTT
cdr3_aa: CASSYAGSTNEKLFF

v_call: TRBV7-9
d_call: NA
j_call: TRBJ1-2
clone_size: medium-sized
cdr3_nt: TGTGCCAGCAGCTTAGCGCCTGTTTCGCATGGCTACACCTTC
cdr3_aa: CASSLAPVSHGYTF

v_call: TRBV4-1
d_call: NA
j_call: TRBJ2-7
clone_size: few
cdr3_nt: TGCGCCAGCAGCCCGTTAGCGGCTAGCTCCTACGAGCAGTACTTC
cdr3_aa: CASSPLAASSYEQYF

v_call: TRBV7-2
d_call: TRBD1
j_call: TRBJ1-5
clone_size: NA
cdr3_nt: TGTGCCAGCAGCTTAGGGACAGGGAGGCCCCAGCATTTT
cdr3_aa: CASSLGTGRPQHF

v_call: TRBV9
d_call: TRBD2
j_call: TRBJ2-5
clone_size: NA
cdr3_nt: TGTGCCAGCAGCGTAGGGGCGAGCGGGGGGAGGGAGACCCAGTACTTC
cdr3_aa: CASSVGASGGRETQYF

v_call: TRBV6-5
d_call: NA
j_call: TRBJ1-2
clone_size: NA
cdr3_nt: TGTGCCAGCAGGGACCCTGGACAGACCGGTTACACCTTC
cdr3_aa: CASRDPGQTGYTF

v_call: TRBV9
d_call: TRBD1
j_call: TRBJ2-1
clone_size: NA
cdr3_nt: TGTGCCAGCAGCGTAGGGGACAGGGGTTTTAGCTCCTACAATGAGCAGTTCTTC
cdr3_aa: CASSVGDRGFSSYNEQFF

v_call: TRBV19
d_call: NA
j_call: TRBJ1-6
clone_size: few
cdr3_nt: TGTGCCAGTAGTAGTGGCCGCTCCTATAATTCACCCCTCCACTTT
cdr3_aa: CASSSGRSYNSPLHF

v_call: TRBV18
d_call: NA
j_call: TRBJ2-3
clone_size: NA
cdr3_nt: TGTGCCAGCTCACCACTTAGAACAGAAGATACGCAGTATTTT
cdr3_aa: CASSPLRTEDTQYF

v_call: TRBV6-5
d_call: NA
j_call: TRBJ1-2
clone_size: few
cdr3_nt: TGTGCCAGTTACATGGGAGGGACACGTGGCTACACCTTC
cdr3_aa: CASYMGGTRGYTF

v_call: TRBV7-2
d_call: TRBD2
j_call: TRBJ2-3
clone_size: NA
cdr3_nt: TGTGCCAGCACAGCGGGGGGGCCGGATACGCAGTATTTT
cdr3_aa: CASTAGGPDTQYF

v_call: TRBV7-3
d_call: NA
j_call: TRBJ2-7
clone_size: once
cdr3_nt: TGTGCCAGCAGCTTAAGGGGGGGCGGGGGTGGCTCCTACGAGCAGTACTTC
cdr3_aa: CASSLRGGGGGSYEQYF

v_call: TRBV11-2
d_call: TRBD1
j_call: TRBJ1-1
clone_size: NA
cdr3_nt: TGTGCCAGCAGCTTCAGGGGGCAGGGCACTGAAGCTTTCTTT
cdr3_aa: CASSFRGQGTEAFF

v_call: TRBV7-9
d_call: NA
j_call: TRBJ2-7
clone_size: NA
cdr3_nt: TGTGCCAGCAGACCAGGGGAAGGGTCCGCTTACGAGCAGTACTTC
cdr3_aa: CASRPGEGSAYEQYF

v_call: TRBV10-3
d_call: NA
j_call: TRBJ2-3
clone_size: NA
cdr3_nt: TGTGCCATCAGTGAGTCTTTGGGAACCCAAGAGTCAGGCACAGATACGCAGTATTTT
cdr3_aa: CAISESLGTQESGTDTQYF

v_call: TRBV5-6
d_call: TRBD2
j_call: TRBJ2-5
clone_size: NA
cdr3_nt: TGTGCCAGCAGCTCCGGGACTAGAATAGAGACCCAGTACTTC
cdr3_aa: CASSSGTRIETQYF

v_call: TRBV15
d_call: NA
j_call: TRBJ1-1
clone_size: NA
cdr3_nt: TGTGCCACCAGCAGACAGCAGAACACTGAAGCTTTCTTT
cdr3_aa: CATSRQQNTEAFF

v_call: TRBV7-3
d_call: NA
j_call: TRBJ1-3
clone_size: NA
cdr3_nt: TGTGCCAGCAGCTTAGGGGCCGGAAACACCATATATTTT
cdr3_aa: CASSLGAGNTIYF

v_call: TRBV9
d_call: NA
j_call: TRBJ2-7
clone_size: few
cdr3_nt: TGTGCCAGCAGCGTAGGTTCAGGGGCCACCTACGAGCAGTACTTC
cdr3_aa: CASSVGSGATYEQYF

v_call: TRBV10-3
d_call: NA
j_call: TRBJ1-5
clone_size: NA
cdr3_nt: TGTGCCATCGGACAGCCGAATCAGCCCCAGCATTTT
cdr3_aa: CAIGQPNQPQHF